This T cell receptor (beta chain) comes out of a study of T-cell reconstitution after alpha-beta-depleted transplantation in children. Study outcomes and limitations: By one year post-transplant, T-cell counts and diversity largely arose from T cells that were newly produced. Alpha-beta T cells present about two months after transplant were reported to originate from several hundred expanded graft clones. Some patients owed their high day-60 TCRbeta diversity to surviving recipient T cells and thymic progenitors.

V lost 7 bases, J lost 4 bases, and 11 bases lay in between. CDR1 is SQVTM, CDR2 ANQGSEA, per germline. The CDR3 has 12 residues. Unique molecular identifiers featured in how the TCRbeta library was prepared. TCRdb called the PCR reads again in MiXCR, with one record for every CDR3 protein. The sample carries approximately 400,000 distinct CDR3 sequences, around 15% recorded once. This clonotype was detected ten times or more. Its antigen is not known. The sequencing here drew on PBMCs, mostly from graft donor cells, taken 360 days after TCRalphabeta/CD19-depleted stem cell transplant. The sequence was obtained from a boy younger than two who had a stem cell transplant for Wiskott-Aldrich syndrome, so the T cells may come from the graft donor. The chain links TRBV29-1 to TRBJ2-1; D gene ambiguous. CDR3 in amino acids: CSARRNYNEQFF. The CDR3 region has the DNA TGCAGCGCCCGACGGAATTACAATGAGCAGTTCTTC.